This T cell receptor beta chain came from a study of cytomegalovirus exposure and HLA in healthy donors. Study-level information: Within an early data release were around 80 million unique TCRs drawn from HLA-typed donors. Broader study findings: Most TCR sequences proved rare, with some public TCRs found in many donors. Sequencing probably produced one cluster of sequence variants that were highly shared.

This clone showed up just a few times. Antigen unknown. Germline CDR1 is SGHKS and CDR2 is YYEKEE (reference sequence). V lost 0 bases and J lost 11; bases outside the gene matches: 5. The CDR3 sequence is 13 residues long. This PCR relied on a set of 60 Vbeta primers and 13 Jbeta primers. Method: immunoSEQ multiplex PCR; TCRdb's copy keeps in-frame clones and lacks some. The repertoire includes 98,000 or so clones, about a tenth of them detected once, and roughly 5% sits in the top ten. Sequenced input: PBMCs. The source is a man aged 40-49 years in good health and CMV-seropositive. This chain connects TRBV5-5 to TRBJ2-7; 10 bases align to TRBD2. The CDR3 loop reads CASSLEGSGRKYF. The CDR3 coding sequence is TGTGCCAGCAGCTTGGAAGGTAGCGGGAGGAAGTACTTC.